Following are 3 T cell receptor beta chains from one sample sequenced in a study of T-cell memory formation after mild COVID-19. TCRdb itself ran the 5' RACE reads through MiXCR, one entry per CDR3 protein. The table shows under 650,000 distinct CDR3 sequences, with more than 15% occurring only once. Specimen: PBMCs or a T cell subset sorted from them (not recorded which). These receptors all come from an adult woman who had mild COVID-19 (a few samples of this study predate the infection). Cell type and time point are not known.

The chain couples TRBV19 to TRBJ1-5; unclear D gene. Germline assignment: CDR1 LNHDA and CDR2 SQIVND (reference sequence). V was shortened by 7 bases and J by 3 bases, with 10 bases between the two germline ends. The CDR3 is 13 residues long. The CDR3 here is CASIGGFNQPQHF. CDR3 nucleotide sequence: TGTGCCAGTATAGGAGGGTTCAATCAGCCCCAGCATTTT.

V and J are TRBV7-9 and TRBJ1-1; the D is unclear. The length of the CDR3 is 14 residues. Trimming removed 0 bases from V and 10 bases from J, with 15 bases in between. From germline, CDR1 is SEHNR and CDR2 FQNEAQ (reference sequence). The CDR3 is CASSLASTPVGAFF. The CDR3 DNA reads TGTGCCAGCAGCTTAGCCTCGACGCCCGTCGGAGCTTTCTTT.

This clonotype was recorded a few times. This chain joins TRBV6-6 and TRBJ2-1, with 15 bases that match TRBD2. Germline CDR1 MNHNY, CDR2 SVGAGI (reference sequence). The CDR3 extends over 18 amino acids. The J segment lost 2 bases and the V segment lost 5 bases, leaving 7 bases of the junction unmatched. CDR3 sequence reads: CASSHSGLAGGAYNEQFF. Here the CDR3 DNA reads TGTGCCAGCAGTCATTCGGGACTAGCGGGAGGAGCCTACAATGAGCAGTTCTTC.